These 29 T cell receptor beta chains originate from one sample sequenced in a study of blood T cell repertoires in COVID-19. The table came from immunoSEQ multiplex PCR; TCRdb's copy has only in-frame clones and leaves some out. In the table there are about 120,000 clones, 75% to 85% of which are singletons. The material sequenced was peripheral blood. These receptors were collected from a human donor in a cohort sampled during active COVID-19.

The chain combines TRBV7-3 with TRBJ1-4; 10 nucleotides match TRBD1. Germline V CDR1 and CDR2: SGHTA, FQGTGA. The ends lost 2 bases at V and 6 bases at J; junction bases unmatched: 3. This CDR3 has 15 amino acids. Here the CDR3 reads CASSLGGTGDEKLFF. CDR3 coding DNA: TGTGCCAGCAGCTTAGGAGGGACAGGGGATGAAAAACTGTTTTTT. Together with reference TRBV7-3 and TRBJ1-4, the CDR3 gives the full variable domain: GAGVSQTPSNKVTEKGKYVELRCDPISGHTALYWYRQSLGQGPEFLIYFQGTGAADDSGLPNDRFFAVRPEGSVSTLKIQRTERGDSAVYLCASSLGGTGDEKLFFGSGTQLSVL.

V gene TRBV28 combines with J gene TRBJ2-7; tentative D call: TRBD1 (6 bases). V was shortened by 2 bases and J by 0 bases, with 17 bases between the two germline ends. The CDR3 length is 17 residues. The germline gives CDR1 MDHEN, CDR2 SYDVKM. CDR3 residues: CASSLNLGRGSSYEQYF. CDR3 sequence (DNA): TGTGCCAGCAGTTTAAATTTGGGCAGGGGCAGCTCCTACGAGCAGTACTTC. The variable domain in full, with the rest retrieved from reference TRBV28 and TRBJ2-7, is DVKVTQSSRYLVKRTGEKVFLECVQDMDHENMFWYRQDPGLGLRLIYFSYDVKMKEKGDIPEGYSVSREKKERFSLILESASTNQTSMYLCASSLNLGRGSSYEQYFGPGTRLTVT.

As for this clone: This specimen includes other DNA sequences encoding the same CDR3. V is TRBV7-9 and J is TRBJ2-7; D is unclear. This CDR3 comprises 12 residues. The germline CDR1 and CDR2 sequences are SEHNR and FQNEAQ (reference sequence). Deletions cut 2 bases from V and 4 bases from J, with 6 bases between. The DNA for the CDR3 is TGTGCCAGCAGCTTATCAGGATACGAGCAGTACTTC. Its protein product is CASSLSGYEQYF.

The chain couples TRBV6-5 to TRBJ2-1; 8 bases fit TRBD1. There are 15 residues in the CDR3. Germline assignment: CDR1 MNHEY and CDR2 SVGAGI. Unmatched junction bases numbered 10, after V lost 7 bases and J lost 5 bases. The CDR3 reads CASIGPGTGNNEQFF. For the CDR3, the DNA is TGTGCCAGCATCGGTCCCGGGACAGGCAACAATGAGCAGTTCTTC.

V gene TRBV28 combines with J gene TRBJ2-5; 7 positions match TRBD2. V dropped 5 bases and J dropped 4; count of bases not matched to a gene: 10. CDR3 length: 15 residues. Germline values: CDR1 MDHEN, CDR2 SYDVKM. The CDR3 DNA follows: TGTGCCAGCAGTGTCTCCGGGACTACCCGAGAGACCCAGTACTTC. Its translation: CASSVSGTTRETQYF.

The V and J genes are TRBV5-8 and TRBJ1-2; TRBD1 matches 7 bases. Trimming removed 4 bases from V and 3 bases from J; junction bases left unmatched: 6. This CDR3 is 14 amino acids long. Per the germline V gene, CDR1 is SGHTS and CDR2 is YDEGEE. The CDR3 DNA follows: TGTGCCAGCAGCCTTGTTGGGACAGACTATGGCTACACCTTC. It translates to CASSLVGTDYGYTF.

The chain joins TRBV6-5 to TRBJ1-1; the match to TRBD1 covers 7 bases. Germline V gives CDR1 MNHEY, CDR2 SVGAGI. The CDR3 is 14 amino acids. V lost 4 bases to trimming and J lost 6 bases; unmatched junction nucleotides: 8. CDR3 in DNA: TGTGCCAGCAGTTCCCTTGCCGGGACAGCTGAAGCTTTCTTT. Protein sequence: CASSSLAGTAEAFF.

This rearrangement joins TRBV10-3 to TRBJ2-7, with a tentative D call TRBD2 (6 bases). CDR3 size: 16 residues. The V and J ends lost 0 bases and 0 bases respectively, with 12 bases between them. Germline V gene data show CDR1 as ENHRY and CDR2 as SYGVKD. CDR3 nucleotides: TGTGCCATCAGTGAGTCAACGGGGCGGGGCTCCTACGAGCAGTACTTC. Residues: CAISESTGRGSYEQYF.

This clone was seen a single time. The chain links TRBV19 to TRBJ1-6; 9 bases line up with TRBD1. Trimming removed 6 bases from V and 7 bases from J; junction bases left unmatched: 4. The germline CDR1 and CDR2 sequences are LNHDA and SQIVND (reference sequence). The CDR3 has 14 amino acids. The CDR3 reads CASSDRGNNSPLHF. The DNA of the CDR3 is TGTGCCAGTAGCGACAGGGGGAACAATTCACCCCTCCACTTT.

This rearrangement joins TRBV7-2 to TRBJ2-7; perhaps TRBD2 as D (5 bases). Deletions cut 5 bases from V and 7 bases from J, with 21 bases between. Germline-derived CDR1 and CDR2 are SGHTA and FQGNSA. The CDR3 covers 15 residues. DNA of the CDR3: TGTGCCAGCAGCCCACCGGCGGGTCCCCGGGGAGAGCAGTACTTC. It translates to CASSPPAGPRGEQYF.

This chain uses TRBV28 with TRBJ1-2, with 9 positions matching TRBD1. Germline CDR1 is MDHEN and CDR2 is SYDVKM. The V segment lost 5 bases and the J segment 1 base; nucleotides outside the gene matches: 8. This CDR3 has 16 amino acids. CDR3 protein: CASSPTGGGNNYGYTF. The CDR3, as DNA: TGTGCCAGCAGTCCTACAGGGGGCGGTAATAACTATGGCTACACCTTC.

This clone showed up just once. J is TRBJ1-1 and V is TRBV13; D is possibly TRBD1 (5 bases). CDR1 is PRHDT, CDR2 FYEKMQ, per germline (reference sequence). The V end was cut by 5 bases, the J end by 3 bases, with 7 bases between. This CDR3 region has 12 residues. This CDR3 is CASSRQHTEAFF. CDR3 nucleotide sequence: TGTGCCAGCAGCCGACAGCACACTGAAGCTTTCTTT.

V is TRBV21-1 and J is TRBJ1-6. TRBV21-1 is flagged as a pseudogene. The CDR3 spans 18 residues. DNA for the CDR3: TGTGCCAGCAGCAAAGCCCACCGGGGAGGCGTCGTTTGGTCACCCCTCCACTTT. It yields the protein CASSKAHRGGVVWSPLHF.

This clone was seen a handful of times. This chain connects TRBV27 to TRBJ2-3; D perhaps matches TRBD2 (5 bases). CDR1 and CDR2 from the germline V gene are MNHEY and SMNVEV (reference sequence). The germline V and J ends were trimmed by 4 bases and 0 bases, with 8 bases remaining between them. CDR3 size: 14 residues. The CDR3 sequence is CASSSGLSTDTQYF. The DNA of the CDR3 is TGTGCCAGCAGTTCAGGACTCAGCACAGATACGCAGTATTTT.

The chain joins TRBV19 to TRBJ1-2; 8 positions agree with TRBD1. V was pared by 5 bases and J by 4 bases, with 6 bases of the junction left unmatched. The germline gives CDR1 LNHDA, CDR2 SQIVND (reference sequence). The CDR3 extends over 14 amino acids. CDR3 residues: CASSPQGAPYGYTF. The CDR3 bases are TGTGCCAGTAGTCCCCAGGGGGCACCCTATGGCTACACCTTC.

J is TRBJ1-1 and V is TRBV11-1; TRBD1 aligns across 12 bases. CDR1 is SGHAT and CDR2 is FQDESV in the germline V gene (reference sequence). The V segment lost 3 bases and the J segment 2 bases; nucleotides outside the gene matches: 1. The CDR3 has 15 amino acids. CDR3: CASSFGTGGNTEAFF. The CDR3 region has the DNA TGTGCCAGCAGCTTTGGGACAGGGGGCAACACTGAAGCTTTCTTT.

This CDR3 reads CASSVAGSVGSEQFF. CDR3 DNA sequence: TGTGCCAGCAGCGTGGCAGGATCGGTCGGAAGTGAGCAGTTCTTC. The chain combines TRBV9 with TRBJ2-1; D unclear. In germline, CDR1 is SGDLS, CDR2 YYNGEE. The CDR3 consists of 15 residues. The germline V and J ends were trimmed by 2 bases and 9 bases, with 18 bases remaining between them.

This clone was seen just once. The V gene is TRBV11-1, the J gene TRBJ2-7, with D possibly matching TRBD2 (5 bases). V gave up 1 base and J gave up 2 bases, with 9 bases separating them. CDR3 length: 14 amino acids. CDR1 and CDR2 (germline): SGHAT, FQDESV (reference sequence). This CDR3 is CASSLVGVPYEQYF. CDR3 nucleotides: TGTGCCAGCAGCTTAGTGGGAGTCCCCTACGAGCAGTACTTC.

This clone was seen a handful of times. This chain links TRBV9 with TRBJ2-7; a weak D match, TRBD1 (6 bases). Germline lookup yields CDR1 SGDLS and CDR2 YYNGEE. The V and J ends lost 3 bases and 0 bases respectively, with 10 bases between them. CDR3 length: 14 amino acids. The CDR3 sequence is CASSGRDNSYEQYF. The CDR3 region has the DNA TGTGCCAGCAGCGGTCGGGACAACTCCTACGAGCAGTACTTC.

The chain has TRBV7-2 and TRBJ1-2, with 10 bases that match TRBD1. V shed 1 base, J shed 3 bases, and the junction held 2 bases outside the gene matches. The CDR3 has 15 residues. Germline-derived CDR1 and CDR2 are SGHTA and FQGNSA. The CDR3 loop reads CASSLGGTGDYGYTF. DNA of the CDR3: TGTGCCAGCAGCTTAGGGGGGACAGGGGACTATGGCTACACCTTC.

DNA for the CDR3: TGTGCCACCAGTGATCCAGCGGGATCGAACACCGGGGAGCTGTTTTTT. Its translation: CATSDPAGSNTGELFF. This chain uses TRBV24-1 with TRBJ2-2; 7 bases map to TRBD2. CDR3 length: 16 residues. V lost 3 bases, J lost 0 bases, and 3 bases stayed unmatched. The germline CDR1 and CDR2 sequences are KGHDR and SFDVKD.

For the CDR3, the DNA is TGTGCCAGTAGGGGACAGGTGGATACGCAGTATTTT. Translated: CASRGQVDTQYF. This chain joins TRBV19 and TRBJ2-3; TRBD1 matches at 8 bases. The germline gives CDR1 LNHDA, CDR2 SQIVND (reference sequence). The junction had 2 bases not matched to a gene; V was cut back by 6 bases and J by 6 bases. This CDR3 has 12 amino acids.

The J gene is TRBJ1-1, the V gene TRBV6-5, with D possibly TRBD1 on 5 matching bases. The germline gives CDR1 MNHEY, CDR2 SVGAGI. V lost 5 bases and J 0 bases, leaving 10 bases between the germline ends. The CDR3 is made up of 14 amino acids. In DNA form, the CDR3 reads TGTGCCAGCAGTCCAGGGAACTTGAACACTGAAGCTTTCTTT. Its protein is CASSPGNLNTEAFF.

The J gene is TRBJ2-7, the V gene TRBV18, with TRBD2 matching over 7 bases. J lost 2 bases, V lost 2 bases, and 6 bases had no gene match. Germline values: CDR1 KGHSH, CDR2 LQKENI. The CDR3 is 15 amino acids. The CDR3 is CASSPVREVAYEQYF. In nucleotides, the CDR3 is TGTGCCAGCTCACCAGTTCGGGAGGTGGCCTACGAGCAGTACTTC.

CDR3 coding DNA: TGTGCCAGCATCAATAGCGGGTCCACAGATACGCAGTATTTT. Amino acid sequence: CASINSGSTDTQYF. The chain recombines TRBV28 with TRBJ2-3, with TRBD2 matching 7 bases. Germline values: CDR1 MDHEN, CDR2 SYDVKM. CDR3 length equals 14 residues. The V gene end was trimmed by 7 bases and the J gene end by 2 bases; junction bases not matched to a gene: 6.

For the CDR3, the DNA is TGTGCCAGCAGTTTAGCCGTTTATCATGAGCAGTTCTTC. It codes for CASSLAVYHEQFF. The chain has TRBV12-3 or TRBV12-4 and TRBJ2-1; D not certain. The length of the CDR3 is 13 residues. Between the trimmed V and J ends, which lost 0 bases and 8 bases, there was a span of 8 bases.

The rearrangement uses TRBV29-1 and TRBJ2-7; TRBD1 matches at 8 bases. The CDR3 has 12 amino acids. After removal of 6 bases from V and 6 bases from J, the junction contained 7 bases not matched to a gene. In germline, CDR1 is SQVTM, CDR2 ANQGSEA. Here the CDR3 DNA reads TGCAGCGTCGGACAGGGAAGGTCCGAGCAGTACTTC. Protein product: CSVGQGRSEQYF.

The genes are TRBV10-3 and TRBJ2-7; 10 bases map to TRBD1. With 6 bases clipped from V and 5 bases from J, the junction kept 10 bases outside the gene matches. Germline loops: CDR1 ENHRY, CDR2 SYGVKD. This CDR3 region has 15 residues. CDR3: CAIRTGGAEGNEQYF. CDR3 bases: TGTGCCATCAGGACAGGGGGCGCCGAAGGGAACGAGCAGTACTTC.

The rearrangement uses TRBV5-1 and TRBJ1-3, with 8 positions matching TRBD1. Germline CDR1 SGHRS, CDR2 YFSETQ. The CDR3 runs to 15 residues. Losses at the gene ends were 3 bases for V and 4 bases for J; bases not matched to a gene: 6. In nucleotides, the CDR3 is TGCGCCAGCAGCTGGGGGACAGGAGAGGGAAACACCATATATTTT. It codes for CASSWGTGEGNTIYF.